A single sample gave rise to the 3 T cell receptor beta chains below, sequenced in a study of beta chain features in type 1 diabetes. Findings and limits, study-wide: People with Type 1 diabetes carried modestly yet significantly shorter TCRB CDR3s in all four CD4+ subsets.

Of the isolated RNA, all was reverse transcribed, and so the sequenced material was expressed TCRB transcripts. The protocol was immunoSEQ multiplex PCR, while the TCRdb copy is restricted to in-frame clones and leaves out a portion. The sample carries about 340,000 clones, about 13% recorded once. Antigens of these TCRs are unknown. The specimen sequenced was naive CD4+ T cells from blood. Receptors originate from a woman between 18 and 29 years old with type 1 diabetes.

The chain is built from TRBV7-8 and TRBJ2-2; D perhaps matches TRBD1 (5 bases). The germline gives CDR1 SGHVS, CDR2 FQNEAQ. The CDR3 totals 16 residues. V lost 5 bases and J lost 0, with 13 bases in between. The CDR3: CASSPQSTANTGELFF. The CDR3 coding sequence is TGTGCCAGCAGCCCCCAATCGACAGCGAACACCGGGGAGCTGTTTTTT.

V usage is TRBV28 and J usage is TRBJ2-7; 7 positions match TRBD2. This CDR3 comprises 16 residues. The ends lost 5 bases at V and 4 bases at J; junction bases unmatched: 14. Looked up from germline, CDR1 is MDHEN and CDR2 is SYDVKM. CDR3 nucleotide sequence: TGTGCCAGCAGTCCCCCCGGGGGAGGGCCCCCGTACGAGCAGTACTTC. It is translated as CASSPPGGGPPYEQYF.

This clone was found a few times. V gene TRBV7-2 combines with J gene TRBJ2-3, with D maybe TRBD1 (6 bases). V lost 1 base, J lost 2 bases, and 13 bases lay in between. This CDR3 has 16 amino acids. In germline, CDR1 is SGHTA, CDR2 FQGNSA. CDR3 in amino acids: CASSLVGTPTTDTQYF. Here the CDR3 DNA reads TGTGCCAGCAGCTTAGTTGGGACACCTACCACAGATACGCAGTATTTT.